Sequencing of this TCR beta chain was carried out in a study of T cell responses to AZD1222 COVID-19 vaccine. Study-wide points: Baseline testing showed seropositivity in only 5 or 6 AZD1222 recipients. Donor demographics were predominantly white British with a female majority; clonal diversity may be underestimated.

This clone was observed a single time. Its antigen is currently unknown. The assay was immunoSEQ multiplex PCR, and TCRdb's table has in-frame clones only and misses some. The table records some 200,000 clones, 88% of them present only once. This CDR3 region has 15 residues. Germline V gives CDR1 LGHNA, CDR2 YSLEER. The ends were cut back, 0 bases at V and 10 bases at J, with 18 bases in the middle. The sample in question was peripheral blood, obtained 28 days after the second AZD1222 dose. The clonotype comes from an adult who received the AZD1222 COVID-19 vaccine. This chain connects TRBV4-3 to TRBJ1-1; TRBD1 is a possible D gene (6 bases). The CDR3 spells CASSQEKTGAKGAFF. The CDR3 DNA reads as TGCGCCAGCAGCCAAGAGAAGACGGGGGCGAAGGGAGCTTTCTTT.